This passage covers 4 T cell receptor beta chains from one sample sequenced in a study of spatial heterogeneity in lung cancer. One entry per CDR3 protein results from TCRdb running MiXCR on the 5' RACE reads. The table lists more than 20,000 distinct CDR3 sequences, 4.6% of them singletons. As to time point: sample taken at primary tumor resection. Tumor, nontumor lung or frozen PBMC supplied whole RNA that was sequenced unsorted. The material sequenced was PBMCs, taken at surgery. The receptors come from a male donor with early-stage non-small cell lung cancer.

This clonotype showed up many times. The CDR3 DNA reads as TGTGCCACCGCCGACAGCTACTACAATGAGCAGTTCTTC. Translation gives CATADSYYNEQFF. The chain couples TRBV6-5 to TRBJ2-1; maybe TRBD1 (5 bases). The germline V gene encodes CDR1 MNHEY and CDR2 SVGAGI. The CDR3 contains 13 residues. The V end lost 10 bases, the J end lost 3 bases, and 13 bases lay between the germline ends.

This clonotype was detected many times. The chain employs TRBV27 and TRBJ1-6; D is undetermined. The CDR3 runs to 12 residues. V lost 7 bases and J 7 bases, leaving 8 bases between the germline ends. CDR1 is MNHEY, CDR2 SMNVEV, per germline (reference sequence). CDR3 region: CASTTRNSPLHF. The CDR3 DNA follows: TGTGCCAGCACCACGAGAAATTCACCCCTCCACTTT.

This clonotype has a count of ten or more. CDR3 nucleotide sequence: TGTGCCAGCAACAGGGAGAGCACAGATACGCAGTATTTT. This translates into CASNRESTDTQYF. The chain uses TRBV28 and TRBJ2-3; perhaps TRBD1 as D (6 bases). The ends were cut back, 7 bases at V and 0 bases at J, with 8 bases in the middle. Germline CDR1 is MDHEN and CDR2 is SYDVKM. CDR3 length: 13 residues.

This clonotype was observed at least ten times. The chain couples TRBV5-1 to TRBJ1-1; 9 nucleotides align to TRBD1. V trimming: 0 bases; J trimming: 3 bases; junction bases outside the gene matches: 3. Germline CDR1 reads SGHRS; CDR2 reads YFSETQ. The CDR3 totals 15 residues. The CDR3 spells CASSLGDRAHTEAFF. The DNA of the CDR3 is TGCGCCAGCAGCTTGGGGGACAGGGCCCACACTGAAGCTTTCTTT.